The next 9 T cell receptor beta chains were all read from a single sample in a study of cytotoxic CD8 clonotypes in ibrutinib-treated CLL. The protocol was immunoSEQ multiplex PCR, while the TCRdb copy is restricted to in-frame clones and leaves out a portion. The sample records about 200,000 clones, approximately 79% being singletons. The source material was PBMCs, sampled after 12 months of ibrutinib treatment. These receptors all stem from a human donor with chronic lymphocytic leukemia.

This clone is a singleton in its sample. The chain combines TRBV2 with TRBJ1-1; tentative D call: TRBD1 (5 bases). Trimming took off 1 base at V and 10 bases at J, with 13 bases between the two ends. Per the germline V gene, CDR1 is SNHLY and CDR2 is FYNNEI. CDR3 size: 13 residues. The CDR3 coding sequence is TGTGCCAGCAGTGAAGAAATGCAGGGAAGAGCTTTCTTT. This encodes CASSEEMQGRAFF.

As for this clone: Relative to the germline gene, one junction end is altered; a read error may explain this. The chain has TRBV7-7 and TRBJ2-7; D unresolved. CDR3 length: 13 residues. Germline CDR1 and CDR2: SSHAT and FNYEAQ (reference sequence). CDR3 residues: CASSFSLTGEQYF. In DNA, the CDR3 is TGTGCTAGCAGCTTTTCTCTTACTGGCGAGCAGTACTTC.

The J gene is TRBJ2-1, the V gene TRBV6-1; D is perhaps TRBD2 (7 bases). Per germline, CDR1 MNHNS and CDR2 SASEGT. The CDR3 is 15 residues long. V dropped 5 bases and J dropped 4 bases, with 15 bases sitting between them. The CDR3 loop reads CASSSLGGAYNEQFF. CDR3 sequence (DNA): TGTGCCAGCAGTTCCCTGGGGGGGGCTTACAATGAGCAGTTCTTC.

The chain combines TRBV28 with TRBJ2-3, with TRBD2 matching 7 bases. CDR1 and CDR2 (germline): MDHEN, SYDVKM. The V gene end was trimmed by 5 bases and the J gene end by 3 bases; junction bases not matched to a gene: 5. This CDR3 region has 14 residues. This chain's CDR3 is CASSTAGVTDTQYF. The CDR3 nucleotides read TGTGCCAGCAGTACGGCGGGAGTTACAGATACGCAGTATTTT.

This sequence joins TRBV5-4 and TRBJ2-7; TRBD2 agrees at 10 bases. The CDR3 is 16 residues long. Per germline, CDR1 SGHNT and CDR2 YYREEE (reference sequence). The V segment lost 4 bases and the J segment 0 bases; nucleotides outside the gene matches: 7. CDR3 nucleotides: TGTGCCAGCAGCGCGCCCGGGACTAGCGTCTCCTACGAGCAGTACTTC. Residues: CASSAPGTSVSYEQYF.

This chain joins TRBV7-9 and TRBJ2-2, with 9 bases lining up with TRBD2. The J segment lost 2 bases and the V segment lost 1 base, leaving 8 bases of the junction unmatched. This CDR3 has 18 residues. CDR1 SEHNR and CDR2 FQNEAQ come from the germline V gene (reference sequence). This CDR3 reads CASSLEGRLAVNTGELFF. The CDR3 DNA sequence: TGTGCCAGCAGCTTAGAGGGAAGACTAGCGGTAAACACCGGGGAGCTGTTTTTT.

The chain recombines TRBV27 with TRBJ2-7; TRBD2 aligns across 7 bases. V was clipped by 0 bases and J by 3 bases; unmatched bases: 8. The V gene's germline CDR1 is MNHEY and CDR2 SMNVEV (reference sequence). This CDR3 comprises 16 residues. The CDR3 reads CASSLSRTAGVYEQYF. The DNA of the CDR3 is TGTGCCAGCAGTTTATCCCGGACGGCGGGAGTCTACGAGCAGTACTTC.

The chain recombines TRBV6-1 with TRBJ1-5; possibly TRBD1 for D (5 bases). V lost 5 bases to trimming and J lost 0 bases, with 11 bases between them. CDR3 length: 15 residues. The germline CDR1 and CDR2 sequences are MNHNS and SASEGT. In DNA, the CDR3 is TGTGCCAGCAGTCAGGGAGGTAATAGCAATCAGCCCCAGCATTTT. It yields the protein CASSQGGNSNQPQHF.

The chain carries TRBV28 and TRBJ1-2; D perhaps matches TRBD1 (5 bases). Trimming removed 5 bases at V and 7 bases at J, with 20 bases between. The CDR3 has 15 amino acids. Germline CDR1 and CDR2: MDHEN and SYDVKM. The CDR3 nucleotides read TGTGCCAGCAGTCCACCCCGGGACCTTTTAGGTGGCTACACCTTC. Translating gives CASSPPRDLLGGYTF.